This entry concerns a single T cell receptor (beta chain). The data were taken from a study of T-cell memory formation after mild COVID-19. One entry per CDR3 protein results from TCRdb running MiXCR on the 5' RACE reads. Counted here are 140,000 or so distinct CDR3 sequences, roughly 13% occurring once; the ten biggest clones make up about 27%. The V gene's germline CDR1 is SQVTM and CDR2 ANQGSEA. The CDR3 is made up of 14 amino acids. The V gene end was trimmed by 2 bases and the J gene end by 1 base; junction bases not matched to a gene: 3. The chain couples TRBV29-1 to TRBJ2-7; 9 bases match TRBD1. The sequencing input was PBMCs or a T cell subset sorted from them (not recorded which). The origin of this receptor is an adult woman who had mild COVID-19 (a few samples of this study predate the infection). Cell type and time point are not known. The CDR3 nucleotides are TGCAGCGTTGAACCGGGACAGGGATCCTACGAGCAGTACTTC. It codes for CSVEPGQGSYEQYF.